The 7 T cell receptor beta chains given below trace back to one sample, sequenced in a study of shared clonotypes between healthy human individuals. Produced via immunoSEQ multiplex PCR; TCRdb's table is partial and in-frame only. The data contain over 1.5 million clones, approximately 98% of them singletons. The specimen was naive CD4+ T cells sorted from blood. The subset was: CD45RA+ positively selected. All receptors come from a man younger than 40 in good health.

The chain has TRBV15 and TRBJ2-1; 9 nucleotides align to TRBD2. The germline gives CDR1 LNHNV, CDR2 YYDKDF (reference sequence). The CDR3 has 16 residues. Unmatched junction bases numbered 15, after V lost 0 bases and J lost 15 bases. DNA for the CDR3: TGTGCCACCAGCAGAGATAGAGGGGGAGCGGGGGGTCCCCGGTTCTTC. Its translation: CATSRDRGGAGGPRFF. The full variable domain, its missing parts supplied by reference TRBV15 and TRBJ2-1, is DAMVIQNPRYQVTQFGKPVTLSCSQTLNHNVMYWYQQKSSQAPKLLFHYYDKDFNNEADTPDNFQSRRPNTSFCFLDIRSPGLGDTAMYLCATSRDRGGAGGPRFFGPGTRLTVL.

The V gene is TRBV7-3, the J gene TRBJ2-3; weak D call: TRBD2 (6 bases). From germline, CDR1 is SGHTA and CDR2 FQGTGA. This CDR3 contains 13 residues. The V and J ends lost 10 bases and 1 base respectively, with 12 bases between them. CDR3 DNA: TGTGCCACCAGGAGGGGAGGCACAGATACGCAGTATTTT. This translates into CATRRGGTDTQYF.

The V gene is TRBV11-2, the J gene TRBJ1-1; D might be TRBD1 (5 bases). Per germline, CDR1 SGHAT and CDR2 FQNNGV. The V end lost 2 bases, the J end lost 4 bases, and 8 bases lay between the germline ends. There are 13 residues in the CDR3. The CDR3 sequence: CASSLYGGTEAFF. The CDR3 nucleotides read TGTGCCAGCAGCTTATATGGGGGCACTGAAGCTTTCTTT.

About this clone: Other DNA sequences of this sample code for an identical CDR3. This chain connects TRBV11-2 to TRBJ2-1; D unclear. There are 13 residues in the CDR3. The V and J ends lost 3 bases and 3 bases respectively, with 6 bases between them. The germline V gene has CDR1 SGHAT and CDR2 FQNNGV. The CDR3 sequence: CASSLNSYNEQFF. The CDR3 nucleotides are TGTGCCAGCAGCTTGAACAGCTACAATGAGCAGTTCTTC.

The chain employs TRBV5-4 and TRBJ2-5; 13 nucleotides match TRBD2. The germline CDR1 and CDR2 sequences are SGHNT and YYREEE (reference sequence). The CDR3 has 20 amino acids. The J segment lost 1 base and the V segment lost 4 bases, leaving 16 bases of the junction unmatched. CDR3 DNA sequence: TGTGCCAGCAGCGGACGCGGGACTAGCGGGGAACTGAGGCTCCAAGAGACCCAGTACTTC. Its protein product is CASSGRGTSGELRLQETQYF.

DNA of the CDR3: TGTGCCAGTAGTATCAGTTTGGAAGGCTACGAGCAGTACTTC. Protein sequence: CASSISLEGYEQYF. The rearrangement joins TRBV19 to TRBJ2-7; D is undetermined. The CDR3 covers 14 residues. The V gene lost 3 bases and the J gene lost 3 bases, with 12 bases spanning the gap. Germline V CDR1 and CDR2: LNHDA, SQIVND (reference sequence).

This chain joins TRBV5-4 and TRBJ1-3, with D tentatively TRBD1 (6 bases). Germline V gene sequence: CDR1 SGHNT, CDR2 YYREEE (reference sequence). V lost 0 bases, J lost 0 bases, and 13 bases lay in between. The CDR3 is 17 residues long. Here the CDR3 reads CASSLGGQGHSGNTIYF. Written as DNA, the CDR3 is TGTGCCAGCAGCTTGGGGGGGCAGGGACACTCTGGAAACACCATATATTTT.